The 17 T cell receptor beta chains given below trace back to one sample, sequenced in a study of T cells in localized non-small cell lung cancer. Sequencing was performed with immunoSEQ multiplex PCR; in TCRdb, only in-frame clones are kept and a portion is missing. The sample records tens of thousands of clones, about nine tenths being singletons. Sequenced here: peripheral blood, sampled before any cancer treatment. The receptors come from a male donor older than 55 with stage III squamous cell lung carcinoma.

The gene calls are TRBV7-8 and TRBJ2-7, with a tentative D call TRBD1 (7 bases). V lost 8 bases, J lost 4 bases, and 15 bases lay in between. The germline V gene has CDR1 SGHVS and CDR2 FQNEAQ. The CDR3 has 13 residues. The CDR3 loop is CASGRTGAYEQYF. The CDR3 region has the DNA TGTGCCAGCGGGAGGACAGGAGCTTACGAGCAGTACTTC.

This chain links TRBV29-1 with TRBJ2-7, with D perhaps being TRBD1 or TRBD2 (5 bases each). In germline, CDR1 is SQVTM, CDR2 ANQGSEA. The CDR3 runs 16 residues. Trimming left V 0 bases short and J 5 bases short, with 20 bases between. CDR3 region: CSVEEYRGRVSNEQYF. The CDR3 DNA sequence: TGCAGCGTTGAAGAATATCGGGGCAGGGTCTCGAACGAGCAGTACTTC.

V and J are TRBV2 and TRBJ1-3; tentative D call: TRBD1 (5 bases). There are 15 residues in the CDR3. CDR1 and CDR2 from the germline V gene are SNHLY and FYNNEI. Trimming stripped 4 bases from V and 2 bases from J, with 12 bases between. CDR3 sequence (DNA): TGTGCCAGCAGTGTGGATTCAGGGACTGGAAACACCATATATTTT. This encodes CASSVDSGTGNTIYF.

This chain links TRBV15 with TRBJ2-5, with D possibly being TRBD1 or TRBD2 (5 bases each). CDR1 LNHNV and CDR2 YYDKDF come from the germline V gene (reference sequence). Trimming left V 0 bases short and J 7 bases short, with 12 bases between. CDR3 size: 14 residues. For the CDR3, the DNA is TGTGCCACCAGCAGAGATGAGGGGTTTGGGACCCAGTACTTC. This codes for CATSRDEGFGTQYF.

The chain is built from TRBV30 and TRBJ2-1; D gene ambiguous. Trimming removed 2 bases at V and 9 bases at J, with 17 bases between. This CDR3 region has 14 residues. Germline loops: CDR1 GTSNPN, CDR2 SVGIG (reference sequence). Written as DNA, the CDR3 is TGTGCCTGGAGTCCGCCCACATGGGGTGGTGAGCAGTTCTTC. This translates into CAWSPPTWGGEQFF.

The chain is built from TRBV5-4 and TRBJ2-2; either TRBD1 or TRBD2 may fit D (5 bases each). This CDR3 has 15 amino acids. Germline V gene lookup returns CDR1 SGHNT and CDR2 YYREEE (reference sequence). Deletions cut 5 bases from V and 0 bases from J, with 11 bases between. CDR3 in amino acids: CASRSGLSNTGELFF. CDR3 bases: TGTGCCAGCAGGTCGGGGCTCTCGAACACCGGGGAGCTGTTTTTT.

CDR3 sequence reads: CATSRVGGNTIYF. DNA for the CDR3: TGTGCCACCTCAAGGGTCGGGGGAAACACCATATATTTT. The chain is built from TRBV19 and TRBJ1-3, with unresolved D. CDR1 is LNHDA, CDR2 SQIVND, per germline (reference sequence). The germline V and J ends were trimmed by 10 bases and 4 bases, with 14 bases remaining between them. The CDR3 length is 13 residues.

The chain couples TRBV27 to TRBJ1-2; D may be TRBD1 (6 bases). CDR1 and CDR2 from the germline V gene are MNHEY and SMNVEV (reference sequence). The V end was cut by 0 bases, the J end by 4 bases, with 15 bases between. The CDR3 has 16 amino acids. CDR3 amino acids: CASSLSLGADLYGYTF. In nucleotides, the CDR3 is TGTGCCAGCAGTTTATCATTGGGGGCGGACCTCTATGGCTACACCTTC.

The gene calls are TRBV5-4 and TRBJ2-2, with 11 bases identical to TRBD1. Germline V gives CDR1 SGHNT, CDR2 YYREEE (reference sequence). The CDR3 totals 16 residues. Trimming at V came to 3 bases and at J to 1 base, leaving 2 bases not matched to a gene. The CDR3 nucleotides are TGTGCCAGCAGCTGGACAGGGGGCCGGAACACCGGGGAGCTGTTTTTT. Translated, it gives CASSWTGGRNTGELFF.

About this clone itself: Different DNA sequences within this sample yield the same CDR3. J is TRBJ2-3 and V is TRBV18, with D unclear. This CDR3 has 13 residues. V lost 3 bases, J lost 2 bases, and 6 bases lay in between. Germline V gene sequence: CDR1 KGHSH, CDR2 LQKENI. The CDR3 is CASSPGNTDTQYF. CDR3 DNA: TGTGCCAGCTCACCGGGTAACACAGATACGCAGTATTTT.

The J gene is TRBJ2-7, the V gene TRBV10-3; 12 positions match TRBD2. This CDR3 has 15 amino acids. Per the germline V gene, CDR1 is ENHRY and CDR2 is SYGVKD. V was pared by 4 bases and J by 6 bases, with 7 bases of the junction left unmatched. The CDR3 is CAISGRTSGNIEQYF. DNA for the CDR3: TGTGCCATCAGTGGGCGGACTAGCGGGAATATCGAGCAGTACTTC.

This chain connects TRBV5-1 to TRBJ2-3; 8 bases agree with TRBD2. V dropped 2 bases and J dropped 3; count of bases not matched to a gene: 5. The CDR3 length is 15 residues. CDR1 and CDR2 from the germline V gene are SGHRS and YFSETQ. For the CDR3, the DNA is TGCGCCAGCAGCTTAGCGGGGGTAAGGACAGATACGCAGTATTTT. Protein product: CASSLAGVRTDTQYF.

The J gene is TRBJ1-5, the V gene TRBV2; possible D gene TRBD1, 5 bases. The V gene's germline CDR1 is SNHLY and CDR2 FYNNEI. With 3 bases removed from V and 2 bases from J, the gap between germline ends came to 11 bases. This CDR3 is built from 15 residues. DNA for the CDR3: TGTGCCAGCAGTGACAGGGTAGGAGGCAATCAGCCCCAGCATTTT. Amino acid sequence: CASSDRVGGNQPQHF. The full variable domain, completed using reference TRBV2 and TRBJ1-5, is EPEVTQTPSHQVTQMGQEVILRCVPISNHLYFYWYRQILGQKVEFLVSFYNNEISEKSEIFDDQFSVERPDGSNFTLKIRSTKLEDSAMYFCASSDRVGGNQPQHFGDGTRLSIL.

As DNA, the CDR3 is TGTGCCAGCAGCTCGGTCGAGGGGCGGGCAGCTTTCTTT. As protein: CASSSVEGRAAFF. The chain combines TRBV11-2 with TRBJ1-1, with a possible D match to TRBD1 (5 bases). The germline gives CDR1 SGHAT, CDR2 FQNNGV. V lost 4 bases and J lost 10, with 16 bases in between. CDR3 length: 13 amino acids.

The chain combines TRBV7-3 with TRBJ2-7; D tentatively fits TRBD1 or TRBD2 (6 bases each). The CDR3 runs to 16 residues. V was cut by 2 bases and J by 0 bases, with 14 bases left in between. Germline lookup yields CDR1 SGHTA and CDR2 FQGTGA. CDR3 sequence reads: CASSLRGTPRSYEQYF. The CDR3 coding sequence is TGTGCCAGCAGCTTACGGGGGACACCTCGCTCCTACGAGCAGTACTTC.

CDR3 residues: CAWSGQGMYEQYF. The CDR3 nucleotides are TGTGCCTGGAGTGGGCAGGGGATGTACGAGCAGTACTTC. The V gene is TRBV30, the J gene TRBJ2-7, with a tentative D call TRBD1 (6 bases). This CDR3 contains 13 residues. The V and J ends lost 1 base and 4 bases respectively, with 11 bases between them. Germline V gene sequence: CDR1 GTSNPN, CDR2 SVGIG (reference sequence).

This chain's CDR3 is CASSQALGSGRAYNEQFF. The CDR3 nucleotides are TGTGCCAGCAGCCAGGCGTTGGGTAGCGGGAGGGCCTACAATGAGCAGTTCTTC. The chain is built from TRBV7-9 and TRBJ2-1; 11 bases match TRBD2. This CDR3 is 18 amino acids long. Germline V gives CDR1 SEHNR, CDR2 FQNEAQ (reference sequence). V shed 5 bases, J shed 2 bases, and the junction held 11 bases outside the gene matches.